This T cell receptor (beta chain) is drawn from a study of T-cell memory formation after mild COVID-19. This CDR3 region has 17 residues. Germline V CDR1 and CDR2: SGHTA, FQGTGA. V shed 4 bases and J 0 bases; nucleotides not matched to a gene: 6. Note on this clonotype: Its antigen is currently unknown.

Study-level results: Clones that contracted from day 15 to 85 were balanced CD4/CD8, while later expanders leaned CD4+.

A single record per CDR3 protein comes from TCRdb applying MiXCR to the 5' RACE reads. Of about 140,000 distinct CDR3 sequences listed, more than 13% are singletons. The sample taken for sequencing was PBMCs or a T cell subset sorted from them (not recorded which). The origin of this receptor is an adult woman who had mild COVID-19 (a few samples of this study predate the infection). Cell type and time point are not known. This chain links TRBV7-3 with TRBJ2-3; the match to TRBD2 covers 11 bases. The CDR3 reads CASSSGLAGTSTDTQYF. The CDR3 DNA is TGTGCCAGCAGCTCTGGACTAGCGGGCACTAGCACAGATACGCAGTATTTT. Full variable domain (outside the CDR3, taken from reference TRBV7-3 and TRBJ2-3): GAGVSQTPSNKVTEKGKYVELRCDPISGHTALYWYRQSLGQGPEFLIYFQGTGAADDSGLPNDRFFAVRPEGSVSTLKIQRTERGDSAVYLCASSSGLAGTSTDTQYFGPGTRLTVL.